The rows below give T cell receptor beta chains drawn from one sample of a study. From the 5' RACE reads, TCRdb called clonotypes with MiXCR, one entry per CDR3 protein. The repertoire holds roughly 6,000 distinct CDR3 sequences, about 60% seen once, with over 4% in the top ten. Sequenced material: tumor-infiltrating memory CD4+ T cells sorted from the breast tumor. The receptor source for this set is a female donor with breast cancer. Each CDR3 is given with its conserved first and last residue. Each record gives: clone size, D gene, CDR3 length, V gene, J gene, CDR3 protein, CDR3 DNA. A D gene is named only where the DNA matches it firmly. Clone size is stated in some rows and not others, as once, few, many or a class when expanded.

>once|.|15|TRBV20-1|TRBJ2-7
CSATQLALSSYEQYF
TGCAGTGCAACCCAGCTAGCGCTAAGCTCCTACGAGCAGTACTTC
>.|TRBD1|16|TRBV5-5|TRBJ1-4
CASSPNQGATNEKLFF
TGTGCCAGCAGCCCGAACCAGGGGGCTACTAATGAAAAACTGTTTTTT
>.|.|13|TRBV4-1|TRBJ2-5
CASSQDPRETQYF
TGCGCCAGCAGCCAAGACCCTCGAGAGACCCAGTACTTC
>.|.|14|TRBV10-3|TRBJ1-6
CAIKGTAKNSPLHF
TGTGCCATCAAAGGGACCGCAAAAAATTCACCCCTCCACTTT
>.|TRBD1|14|TRBV20-1|TRBJ1-5
CSAGDRRSNQPQHF
TGCAGTGCTGGGGACAGGCGGAGCAACCAGCCCCAGCATTTT
>few|TRBD2|16|TRBV28|TRBJ2-7
CASRPRIGAGGYEQYF
TGTGCCAGCAGACCTCGAATCGGAGCGGGAGGGTACGAGCAGTACTTC
>.|.|13|TRBV11-2|TRBJ2-1
CASSPPGSNEQFF
TGTGCCAGCAGCCCCCCAGGCTCAAATGAGCAGTTCTTC
>.|.|15|TRBV11-2|TRBJ1-2
CAGSFSASGAYGYTF
TGTGCCGGCAGCTTTTCGGCCTCGGGGGCGTATGGCTACACCTTC
>few|.|12|TRBV30|TRBJ1-2
CAWSVRHSGYTF
TGTGCCTGGAGTGTCCGACATTCTGGCTACACCTTC
>.|TRBD1|15|TRBV4-2|TRBJ2-7
CASSPWETGSSEQYF
TGTGCCAGCAGCCCCTGGGAGACAGGGTCTTCCGAGCAGTACTTC
>.|TRBD2|16|TRBV18|TRBJ2-1
CASSPPWTSDDNEQFF
TGTGCCAGCTCACCACCGTGGACTAGCGATGACAATGAGCAGTTCTTC
>.|TRBD1|15|TRBV29-1|TRBJ2-3
CSVGTGVGRTDTQYF
TGCAGCGTGGGGACAGGGGTGGGTCGCACAGATACGCAGTATTTT
>.|.|12|TRBV2|TRBJ1-1
CASRSTGTGAFF
TGTGCCAGCAGGTCGACAGGCACTGGAGCTTTCTTT
>.|TRBD2|15|TRBV20-1|TRBJ2-3
CSASTLAGGTDTQYF
TGCAGTGCTAGCACCCTAGCGGGCGGCACAGATACGCAGTATTTT
>medium-sized|.|13|TRBV15|TRBJ2-7
CATSRDHAGMKYF
TGTGCCACCAGCAGAGATCACGCAGGGATGAAGTACTTC
>.|TRBD2|17|TRBV20-1|TRBJ2-7
CSAGRLAGIPPHGEQYF
TGCAGTGCAGGGAGGCTAGCGGGAATTCCACCCCACGGCGAGCAGTACTTC
>few|.|15|TRBV5-1|TRBJ2-7
CASSLRGAGVYEQYF
TGCGCCAGCAGCCTACGGGGGGCAGGGGTCTACGAGCAGTACTTC
>.|.|18|TRBV7-6|TRBJ2-5
CASSLAPSGRTGQETQYF
TGTGCCAGCAGCTTAGCACCCTCGGGGAGGACAGGCCAAGAGACCCAGTACTTC
>.|.|14|TRBV20-1|TRBJ1-1
CSATNPGLNTEAFF
TGCAGTGCCACAAACCCTGGACTGAACACTGAAGCTTTCTTT
>.|.|14|TRBV12-3/TRBV12-4|TRBJ1-4
CASSLTGGGEKLFF
TGTGCCAGCAGTTTAACGGGTGGGGGTGAAAAACTGTTTTTT
>.|.|15|TRBV20-1|TRBJ1-1
CSAPTLGQSNTEAFF
TGCAGTGCTCCAACCCTTGGACAGTCGAACACTGAAGCTTTCTTT
>.|.|15|TRBV20-1|TRBJ2-1
CSAFNRQGGYNEQFF
TGCAGTGCTTTTAACCGACAGGGAGGGTACAATGAGCAGTTCTTC
>.|TRBD1|15|TRBV7-2|TRBJ1-5
CASSLQGARNQPQHF
TGTGCCAGCAGCTTACAGGGGGCTCGGAATCAGCCCCAGCATTTT
>.|TRBD1|16|TRBV12-3/TRBV12-4|TRBJ2-2
CASSLGQGRNTGELFF
TGTGCCAGCAGTTTGGGACAGGGTAGAAACACCGGGGAGCTGTTTTTT
>.|.|12|TRBV4-1|TRBJ2-3
CASSQVSDTQYF
TGCGCCAGCAGCCAAGTATCAGATACGCAGTATTTT
>.|TRBD1|16|TRBV5-6|TRBJ2-2
CASTEGQGRNTGELFF
TGCGCCAGCACCGAGGGACAGGGGCGAAACACCGGGGAGCTGTTTTTT
>.|TRBD2|14|TRBV24-1|TRBJ2-3
CATSGTGTSNTQYF
TGTGCCACCAGTGGGACCGGGACTAGCAATACGCAGTATTTT
>.|.|18|TRBV15|TRBJ2-4
CATSRDLLGVTSENIQYF
TGTGCCACCAGCAGAGACCTACTGGGGGTCACGAGCGAAAACATTCAGTACTTC
>.|.|14|TRBV20-1|TRBJ2-2
CSARALGHSRELFF
TGCAGTGCTAGAGCCCTGGGCCACTCGCGGGAGCTGTTTTTT
>.|.|13|TRBV7-3|TRBJ1-1
CASSLNANTEAFF
TGTGCCAGCAGCTTAAACGCGAACACTGAAGCTTTCTTT
>.|TRBD2|17|TRBV29-1|TRBJ2-1
CSVPPPGLAAIYNEQFF
TGCAGCGTTCCCCCCCCGGGACTAGCGGCGATCTACAATGAGCAGTTCTTC
>few|TRBD2|15|TRBV20-1|TRBJ2-5
CSARGERGGLETQYF
TGCAGTGCTAGAGGGGAGCGGGGGGGCCTAGAGACCCAGTACTTC
>.|.|14|TRBV2|TRBJ2-1
CVSTTSSGYNEQFF
TGTGTCAGCACGACCTCGTCAGGCTACAATGAGCAGTTCTTC
>.|.|14|TRBV5-1|TRBJ1-1
CASSLLSGNTEAFF
TGCGCCAGCAGCTTACTCAGTGGGAACACTGAAGCTTTCTTT
>.|.|15|TRBV20-1|TRBJ2-5
CSARAPGGGLGTQYF
TGCAGTGCTAGAGCTCCTGGGGGAGGCCTCGGAACCCAGTACTTC
>.|.|11|TRBV20-1|TRBJ1-1
CSAPGETEAFF
TGCAGTGCCCCGGGGGAGACTGAAGCTTTCTTT
>.|.|14|TRBV11-2|TRBJ1-5
CASSGGGRNQPQHF
TGTGCCAGCAGCGGAGGGGGACGCAATCAGCCCCAGCATTTT
>.|TRBD2|17|TRBV20-1|TRBJ2-3
CSARGAGLAGVTDTQYF
TGCAGTGCTAGAGGAGCTGGACTAGCGGGAGTCACAGATACGCAGTATTTT
>.|.|15|TRBV20-1|TRBJ2-3
CSATDSASGTDTQYF
TGCAGTGCTACCGACAGCGCGAGCGGCACAGATACGCAGTATTTT
>.|.|11|TRBV5-1|TRBJ2-3
CASSLEYTQYF
TGCGCCAGCAGCTTGGAATATACGCAGTATTTT
>.|.|13|TRBV30|TRBJ1-1
CAWNIDSNTEAFF
TGTGCCTGGAATATTGACAGTAACACTGAAGCTTTCTTT
>.|TRBD1|14|TRBV5-1|TRBJ1-2
CASSLGTGGSGYTF
TGCGCCAGCAGCTTGGGGACAGGGGGCTCTGGCTACACCTTC
>few|TRBD1|15|TRBV5-1|TRBJ1-1
CASRRQGQLNTEAFF
TGCGCCAGCAGGCGGCAGGGACAGTTGAACACTGAAGCTTTCTTT
>.|.|15|TRBV5-1|TRBJ1-1
CASSLAPGTSTEAFF
TGCGCCAGCAGCTTGGCTCCCGGGACAAGCACTGAAGCTTTCTTT
>.|.|13|TRBV7-6|TRBJ1-1
CASSFKPNTEAFF
TGTGCCAGCAGCTTTAAGCCGAACACTGAAGCTTTCTTT
>few|TRBD1|14|TRBV5-1|TRBJ2-7
CASSDTGGAYEQYF
TGCGCCAGCAGCGATACAGGGGGCGCCTACGAGCAGTACTTC
>.|.|11|TRBV24-1|TRBJ2-4
CATSNGGIQYF
TGTGCCACCAGTAACGGGGGCATTCAGTACTTC
>.|.|14|TRBV5-1|TRBJ1-6
CASSLDRFGAPLHF
TGCGCCAGCAGCTTGGACAGGTTCGGCGCACCCCTCCACTTT
>few|TRBD2|15|TRBV7-3|TRBJ2-1
CASSRGLAGDNEQFF
TGTGCCAGCAGCCGGGGGCTAGCGGGAGACAATGAGCAGTTCTTC
>.|.|16|TRBV6-2/TRBV6-3|TRBJ2-3
CASSYGRGESTDTQYF
TGTGCCAGCAGTTACGGCAGGGGGGAGAGCACAGATACGCAGTATTTT
>large|TRBD2|14|TRBV20-1|TRBJ2-7
CSARRGSESYEQYF
TGCAGTGCTAGACGCGGGAGCGAGTCCTACGAGCAGTACTTC
>.|TRBD1|14|TRBV7-3|TRBJ2-2
CASSFQGDTGELFF
TGTGCCAGCAGCTTTCAGGGGGACACCGGGGAGCTGTTTTTT
>once|.|15|TRBV3-1|TRBJ1-5
CASSQDGRGYQPQHF
TGTGCCAGCAGCCAAGATGGTCGGGGGTATCAGCCCCAGCATTTT
>.|.|14|TRBV20-1|TRBJ1-2
CSARDIGAGYGYTF
TGCAGTGCTAGAGATATTGGGGCCGGCTATGGCTACACCTTC
>.|.|14|TRBV2|TRBJ1-5
CASSVMGAGQPQHF
TGTGCCAGCAGTGTAATGGGGGCGGGTCAGCCCCAGCATTTT
>few|.|12|TRBV12-3/TRBV12-4|TRBJ1-6
CASSFTGSPLHF
TGTGCCAGCAGTTTTACGGGTTCACCCCTCCACTTT
>.|.|13|TRBV7-6|TRBJ1-1
CASSEQGPTEAFF
TGTGCCAGCAGCGAACAGGGTCCCACTGAAGCTTTCTTT
>.|TRBD1|16|TRBV6-5|TRBJ1-1
CASSWGLGTANTEAFF
TGTGCCAGCAGTTGGGGCTTGGGGACAGCGAACACTGAAGCTTTCTTT
>once|.|14|TRBV12-3/TRBV12-4|TRBJ1-2
CASSPLTSAGGYTF
TGTGCCAGCAGTCCACTGACAAGTGCCGGCGGCTACACCTTC
>.|TRBD2|14|TRBV7-3|TRBJ2-3
CASSLREGSDTQYF
TGTGCCAGCAGCTTAAGGGAGGGGTCAGATACGCAGTATTTT